This T cell receptor (beta chain) stems from a study of control samples from healthy donors and cancer patients. Repertoires were generated with immunoSEQ multiplex PCR, while TCRdb's copy carries only in-frame clones and drops some. The sample lists more than 75,000 clones, around 80% occurring once. V lost 0 bases to trimming and J lost 2 bases; unmatched junction nucleotides: 3. This CDR3 spans 15 amino acids. Per germline, CDR1 SGDLS and CDR2 YYNGEE. This chain links TRBV9 with TRBJ2-3; TRBD2 matches 7 bases. The receptor was isolated from a woman aged 25 to 39 in good health. Sample: blood. CDR3 amino acids: CASSVDGGITDTQYF. In DNA form, the CDR3 reads TGTGCCAGCAGCGTAGACGGGGGGATCACAGATACGCAGTATTTT.